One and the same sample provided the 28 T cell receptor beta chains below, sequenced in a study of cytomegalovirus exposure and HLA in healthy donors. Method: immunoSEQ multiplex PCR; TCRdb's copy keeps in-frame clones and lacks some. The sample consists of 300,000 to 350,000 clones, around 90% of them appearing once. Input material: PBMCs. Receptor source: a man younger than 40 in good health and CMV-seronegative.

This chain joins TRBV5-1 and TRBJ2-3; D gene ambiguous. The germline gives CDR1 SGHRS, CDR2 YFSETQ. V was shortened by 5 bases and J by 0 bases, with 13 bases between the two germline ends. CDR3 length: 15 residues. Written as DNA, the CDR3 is TGCGCCAGCAGTCCGCCTGACACGAGCACAGATACGCAGTATTTT. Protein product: CASSPPDTSTDTQYF.

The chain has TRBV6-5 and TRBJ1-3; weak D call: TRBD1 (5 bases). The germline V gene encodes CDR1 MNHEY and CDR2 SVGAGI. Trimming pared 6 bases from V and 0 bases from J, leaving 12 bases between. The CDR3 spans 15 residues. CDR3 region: CASRRDSFSGNTIYF. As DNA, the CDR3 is TGTGCCAGCAGGCGAGACAGTTTCTCTGGAAACACCATATATTTT.

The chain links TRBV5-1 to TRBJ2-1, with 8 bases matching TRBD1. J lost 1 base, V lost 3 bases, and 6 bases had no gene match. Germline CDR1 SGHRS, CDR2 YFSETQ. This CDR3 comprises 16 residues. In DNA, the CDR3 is TGCGCCAGCAGCTCTCCCCAGGGGGCTTCCTACAATGAGCAGTTCTTC. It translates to CASSSPQGASYNEQFF.

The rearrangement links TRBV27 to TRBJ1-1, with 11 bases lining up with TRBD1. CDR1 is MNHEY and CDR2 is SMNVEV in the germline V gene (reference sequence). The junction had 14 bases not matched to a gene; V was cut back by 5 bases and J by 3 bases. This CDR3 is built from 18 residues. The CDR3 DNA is TGTGCCAGCAGTCTGCTTCGGACAGGGGGCGTTAGGGACACTGAAGCTTTCTTT. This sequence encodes CASSLLRTGGVRDTEAFF.

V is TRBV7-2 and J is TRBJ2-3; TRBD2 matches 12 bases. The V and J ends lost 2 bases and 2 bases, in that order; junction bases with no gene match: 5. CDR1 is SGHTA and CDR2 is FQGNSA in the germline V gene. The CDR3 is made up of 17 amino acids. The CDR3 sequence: CASSLKGLAGTTDTQYF. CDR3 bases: TGTGCCAGCAGCTTAAAAGGACTAGCGGGGACCACAGATACGCAGTATTTT.

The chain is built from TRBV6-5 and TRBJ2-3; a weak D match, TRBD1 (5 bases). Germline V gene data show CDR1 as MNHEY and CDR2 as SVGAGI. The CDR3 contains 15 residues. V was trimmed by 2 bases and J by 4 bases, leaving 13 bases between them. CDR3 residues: CASSYKAGSADTQYF. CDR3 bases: TGTGCCAGCAGTTACAAGGCAGGGTCGGCAGATACGCAGTATTTT.

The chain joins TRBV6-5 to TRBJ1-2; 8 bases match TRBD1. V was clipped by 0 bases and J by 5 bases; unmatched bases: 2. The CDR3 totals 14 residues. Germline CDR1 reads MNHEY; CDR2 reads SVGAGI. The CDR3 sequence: CASSYSRQGYGYTF. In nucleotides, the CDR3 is TGTGCCAGCAGTTACTCCCGACAGGGGTATGGCTACACCTTC.

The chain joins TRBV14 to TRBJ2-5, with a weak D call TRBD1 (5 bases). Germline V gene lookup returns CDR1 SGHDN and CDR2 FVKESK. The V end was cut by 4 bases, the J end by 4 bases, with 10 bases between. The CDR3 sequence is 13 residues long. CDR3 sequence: CASSRQFRETQYF. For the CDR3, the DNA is TGTGCCAGCAGCCGACAGTTCAGAGAGACCCAGTACTTC.

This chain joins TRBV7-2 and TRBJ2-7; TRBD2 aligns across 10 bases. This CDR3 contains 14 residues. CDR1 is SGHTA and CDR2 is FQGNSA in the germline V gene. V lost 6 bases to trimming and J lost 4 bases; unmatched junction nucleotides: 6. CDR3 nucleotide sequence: TGTGCCAGCAGTATTAGCGGGGGGCTTTACGAGCAGTACTTC. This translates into CASSISGGLYEQYF.

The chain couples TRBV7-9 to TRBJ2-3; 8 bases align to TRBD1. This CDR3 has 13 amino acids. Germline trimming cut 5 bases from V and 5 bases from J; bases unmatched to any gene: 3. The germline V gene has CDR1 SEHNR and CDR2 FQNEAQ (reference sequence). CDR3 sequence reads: CASSRGTGDTQYF. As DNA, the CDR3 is TGTGCCAGCAGCCGTGGGACAGGAGATACGCAGTATTTT. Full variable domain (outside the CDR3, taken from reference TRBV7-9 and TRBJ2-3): DTGVSQNPRHKITKRGQNVTFRCDPISEHNRLYWYRQTLGQGPEFLTYFQNEAQLEKSRLLSDRFSAERPKGSFSTLEIQRTEQGDSAMYLCASSRGTGDTQYFGPGTRLTVL.

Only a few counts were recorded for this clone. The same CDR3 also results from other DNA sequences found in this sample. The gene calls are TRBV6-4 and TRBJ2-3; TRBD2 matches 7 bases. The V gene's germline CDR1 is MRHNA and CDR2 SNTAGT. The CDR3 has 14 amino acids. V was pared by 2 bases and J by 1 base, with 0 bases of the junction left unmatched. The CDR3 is CASSDGGGTDTQYF. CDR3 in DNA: TGTGCCAGCAGTGACGGGGGGGGCACAGATACGCAGTATTTT.

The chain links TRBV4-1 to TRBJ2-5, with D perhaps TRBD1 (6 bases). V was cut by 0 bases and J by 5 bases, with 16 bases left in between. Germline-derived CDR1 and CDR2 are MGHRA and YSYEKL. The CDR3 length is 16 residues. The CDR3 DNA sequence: TGCGCCAGCAGCCAAGAACACAGGGTTGCGTTCGAGACCCAGTACTTC. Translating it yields CASSQEHRVAFETQYF.

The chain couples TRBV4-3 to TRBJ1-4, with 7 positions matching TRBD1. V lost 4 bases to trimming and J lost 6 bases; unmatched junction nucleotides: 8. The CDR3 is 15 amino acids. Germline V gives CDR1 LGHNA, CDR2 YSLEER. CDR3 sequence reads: CASSRWTGQDEKLFF. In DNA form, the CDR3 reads TGCGCCAGCAGCCGTTGGACAGGCCAGGATGAAAAACTGTTTTTT.

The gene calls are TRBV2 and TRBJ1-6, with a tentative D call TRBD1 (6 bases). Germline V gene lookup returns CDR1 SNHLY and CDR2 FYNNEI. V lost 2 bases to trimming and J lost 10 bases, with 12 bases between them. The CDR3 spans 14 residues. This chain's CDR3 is CASSELQGDSPLHF. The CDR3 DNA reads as TGTGCCAGCAGTGAACTACAGGGCGACTCACCCCTCCACTTT.

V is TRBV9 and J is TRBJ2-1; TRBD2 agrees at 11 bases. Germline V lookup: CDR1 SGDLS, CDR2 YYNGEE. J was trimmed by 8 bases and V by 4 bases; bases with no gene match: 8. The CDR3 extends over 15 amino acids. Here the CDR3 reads CASSFSGGALYEQFF. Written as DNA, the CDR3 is TGTGCCAGCAGCTTTAGCGGGGGGGCTTTGTATGAGCAGTTCTTC. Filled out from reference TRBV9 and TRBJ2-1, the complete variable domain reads DSGVTQTPKHLITATGQRVTLRCSPRSGDLSVYWYQQSLDQGLQFLIQYYNGEERAKGNILERFSAQQFPDLHSELNLSSLELGDSALYFCASSFSGGALYEQFFGPGTRLTVL.

The CDR3 DNA sequence: TGTGCCAGCAGCCTCCAAACAGGGGGTGGATCTGAAGCTTTCTTT. It yields the protein CASSLQTGGGSEAFF. The V and J genes are TRBV2 and TRBJ1-1, with TRBD1 matching 8 bases. In germline, CDR1 is SNHLY, CDR2 FYNNEI. J was trimmed by 6 bases and V by 6 bases; bases with no gene match: 12. CDR3 length: 15 residues.

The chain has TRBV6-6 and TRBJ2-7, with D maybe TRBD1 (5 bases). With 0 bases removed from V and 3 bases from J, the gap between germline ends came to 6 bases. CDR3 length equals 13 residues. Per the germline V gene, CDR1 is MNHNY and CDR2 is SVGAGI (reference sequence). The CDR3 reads CASSYSTGYEQYF. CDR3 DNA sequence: TGTGCCAGCAGTTACTCAACAGGCTACGAGCAGTACTTC.

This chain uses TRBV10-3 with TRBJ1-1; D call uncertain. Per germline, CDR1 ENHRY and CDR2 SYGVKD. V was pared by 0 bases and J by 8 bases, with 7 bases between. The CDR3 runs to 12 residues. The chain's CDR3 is CAISESTTEAFF. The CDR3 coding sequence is TGTGCCATCAGTGAGTCGACGACAGAAGCTTTCTTT.

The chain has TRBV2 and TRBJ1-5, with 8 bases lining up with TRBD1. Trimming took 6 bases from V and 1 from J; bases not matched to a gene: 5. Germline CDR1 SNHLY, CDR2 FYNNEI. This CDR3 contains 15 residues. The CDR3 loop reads CASRPDRASNQPQHF. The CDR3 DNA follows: TGTGCCAGCAGGCCGGACAGGGCGAGCAATCAGCCCCAGCATTTT.

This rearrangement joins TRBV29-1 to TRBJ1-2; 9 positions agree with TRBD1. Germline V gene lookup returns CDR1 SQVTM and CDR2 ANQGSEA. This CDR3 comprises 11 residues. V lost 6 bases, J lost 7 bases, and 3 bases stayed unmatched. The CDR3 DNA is TGCAGCGTCGGGACAGGGTCTGGCTACACCTTC. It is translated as CSVGTGSGYTF.

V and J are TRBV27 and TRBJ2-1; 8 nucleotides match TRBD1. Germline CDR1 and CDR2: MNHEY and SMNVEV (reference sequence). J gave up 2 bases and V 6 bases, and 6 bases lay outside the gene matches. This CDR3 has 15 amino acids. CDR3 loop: CASSRTGGTYNEQFF. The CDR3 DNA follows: TGTGCCAGCAGCCGTACAGGGGGGACCTACAATGAGCAGTTCTTC.

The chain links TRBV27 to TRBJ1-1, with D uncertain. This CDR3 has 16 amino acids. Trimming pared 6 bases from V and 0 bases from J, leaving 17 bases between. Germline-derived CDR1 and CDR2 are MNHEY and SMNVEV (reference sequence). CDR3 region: CASRLEVGEMNTEAFF. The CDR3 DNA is TGTGCCAGCAGATTAGAAGTGGGCGAGATGAACACTGAAGCTTTCTTT.

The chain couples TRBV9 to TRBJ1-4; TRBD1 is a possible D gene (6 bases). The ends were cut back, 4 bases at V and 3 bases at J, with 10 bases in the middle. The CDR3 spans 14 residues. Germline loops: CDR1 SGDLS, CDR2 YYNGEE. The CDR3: CASSLGQANEKLFF. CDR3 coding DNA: TGTGCCAGCAGCTTGGGACAAGCTAATGAAAAACTGTTTTTT.

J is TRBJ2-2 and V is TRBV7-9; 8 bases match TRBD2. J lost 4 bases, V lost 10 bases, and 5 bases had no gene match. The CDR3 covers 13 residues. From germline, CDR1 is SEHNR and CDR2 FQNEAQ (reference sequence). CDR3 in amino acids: CAIHRGGTGELFF. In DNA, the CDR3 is TGTGCCATCCACCGGGGGGGCACCGGGGAGCTGTTTTTT.

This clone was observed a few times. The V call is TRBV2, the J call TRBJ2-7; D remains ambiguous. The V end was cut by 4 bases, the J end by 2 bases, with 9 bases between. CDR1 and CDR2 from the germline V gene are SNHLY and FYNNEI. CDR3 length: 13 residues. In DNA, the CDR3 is TGTGCCAGCAGTGCCGGTCAAGCCTACGAGCAGTACTTC. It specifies CASSAGQAYEQYF.

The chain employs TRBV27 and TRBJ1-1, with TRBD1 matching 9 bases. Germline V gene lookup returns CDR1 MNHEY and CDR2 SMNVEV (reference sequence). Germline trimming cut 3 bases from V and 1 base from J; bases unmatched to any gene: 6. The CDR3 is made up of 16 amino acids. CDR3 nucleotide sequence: TGTGCCAGCAGTTTCCGGGACAGGGATTCGAACACTGAAGCTTTCTTT. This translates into CASSFRDRDSNTEAFF.

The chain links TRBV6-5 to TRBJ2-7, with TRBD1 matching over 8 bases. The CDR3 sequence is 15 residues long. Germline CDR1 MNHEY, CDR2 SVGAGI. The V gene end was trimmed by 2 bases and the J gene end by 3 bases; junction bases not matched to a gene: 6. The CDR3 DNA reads TGTGCCAGCAGTTACCGGAACAGGGGGATCTACGAGCAGTACTTC. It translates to CASSYRNRGIYEQYF.

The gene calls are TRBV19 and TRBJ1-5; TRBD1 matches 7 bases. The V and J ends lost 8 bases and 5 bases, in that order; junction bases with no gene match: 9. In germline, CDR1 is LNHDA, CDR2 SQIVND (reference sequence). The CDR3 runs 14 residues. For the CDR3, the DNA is TGTGCCAGTTCCACCACAGGGGACCATCAGCCCCAGCATTTT. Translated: CASSTTGDHQPQHF.